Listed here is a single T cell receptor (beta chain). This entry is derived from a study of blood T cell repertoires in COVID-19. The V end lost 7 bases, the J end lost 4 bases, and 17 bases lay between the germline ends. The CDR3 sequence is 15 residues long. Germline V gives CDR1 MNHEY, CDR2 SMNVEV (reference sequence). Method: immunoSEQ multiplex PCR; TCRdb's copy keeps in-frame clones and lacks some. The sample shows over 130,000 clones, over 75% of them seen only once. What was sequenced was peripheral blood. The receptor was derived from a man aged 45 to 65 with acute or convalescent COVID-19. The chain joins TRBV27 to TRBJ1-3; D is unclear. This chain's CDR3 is CASKISYGPGNTIYF. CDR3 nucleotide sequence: TGTGCCAGCAAAATTTCATATGGGCCGGGAAACACCATATATTTT.